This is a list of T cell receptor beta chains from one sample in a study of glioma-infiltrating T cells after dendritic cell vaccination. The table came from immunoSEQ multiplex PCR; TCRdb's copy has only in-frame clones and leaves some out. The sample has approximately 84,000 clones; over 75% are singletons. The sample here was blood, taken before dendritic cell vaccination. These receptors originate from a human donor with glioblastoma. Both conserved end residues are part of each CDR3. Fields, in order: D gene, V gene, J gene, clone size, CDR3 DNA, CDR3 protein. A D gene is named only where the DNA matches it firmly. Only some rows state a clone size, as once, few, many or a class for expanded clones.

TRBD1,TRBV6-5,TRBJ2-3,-,TGTGCCAGCAGTTACTGGACAGGGGGCGCTGCAGATACGCAGTATTTT,CASSYWTGGAADTQYF
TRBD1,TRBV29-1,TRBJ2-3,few,TGCAGCGTTGAAGGACAGGGTGTCACAGATACGCAGTATTTT,CSVEGQGVTDTQYF
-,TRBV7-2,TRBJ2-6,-,TGTGCCAGCAGGGGGGGATGGTCTGGGGCCAACGTCCTGACTTTC,CASRGGWSGANVLTF
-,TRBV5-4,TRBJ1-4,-,TGTGCCAGCAGCTTGGAGGGGGGGGGAAATGAAAAACTGTTTTTT,CASSLEGGGNEKLFF
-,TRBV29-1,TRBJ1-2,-,TGCAGCGTGGTTCCCCTTGGGCCCACAGGTTTCCTCCTTGGCTACACCTTC,CSVVPLGPTGFLLGYTF
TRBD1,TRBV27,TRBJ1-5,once,TGTGCCAGCAGCCGCGGGACAGTAGGCAATCAGCCCCAGCATTTT,CASSRGTVGNQPQHF
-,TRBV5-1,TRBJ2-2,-,TGCGCCAGCGAACAGGACGGTAACACCGGGGAGCTGTTTTTT,CASEQDGNTGELFF
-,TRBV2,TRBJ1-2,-,TGTGCCAGCAGTGCACAGGCAGCTAACTATGGCTACACCTTC,CASSAQAANYGYTF
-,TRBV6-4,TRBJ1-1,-,TGTGCCAGCAAATCACAGGGCTACACTGAAGCTTTCTTT,CASKSQGYTEAFF
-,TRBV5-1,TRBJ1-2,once,TGCGCCAGCAGCTTGTCTGGCAGAACTAACTATGGCTACACCTTC,CASSLSGRTNYGYTF
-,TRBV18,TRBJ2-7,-,TGTGCCAGCTCACCACAGCGAACCGACTACTACGAGCAGTACTTC,CASSPQRTDYYEQYF
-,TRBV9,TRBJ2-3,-,TGTGCCAGCAGCGACGACTCAACAGATACGCAGTATTTT,CASSDDSTDTQYF
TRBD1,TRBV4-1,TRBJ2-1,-,TGCGCCAGCAGCCAGGTTACAGGGGGCTTTGAGCAGTTCTTC,CASSQVTGGFEQFF
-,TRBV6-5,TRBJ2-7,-,TGTGCCAGCAGTTACAGGGGTGGCGAGCAGTACTTC,CASSYRGGEQYF
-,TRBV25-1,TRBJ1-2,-,TGTGCCAGCATGTCAGTGCCAGGTGGCTACACCTTC,CASMSVPGGYTF
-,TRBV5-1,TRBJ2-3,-,TGCGCCAGCAGCTTGGAGCATAGCACAGATACGCAGTATTTT,CASSLEHSTDTQYF
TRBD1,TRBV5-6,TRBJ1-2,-,TGTGCCAGCAGCTCCCCCTCCGGGACAGGGGGCGGCACCTTC,CASSSPSGTGGGTF
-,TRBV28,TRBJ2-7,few,TGTGCCAGCAGTCGTGGGGCACTTTACGAGCAGTACTTC,CASSRGALYEQYF
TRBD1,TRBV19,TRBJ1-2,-,TGTGCCAGTAGTCCCGAGAGGGGGCTTACCTATAACTATGGCTACACCTTC,CASSPERGLTYNYGYTF
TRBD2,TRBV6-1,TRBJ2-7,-,TGTGCCAGCAGTTTGGGAGCGGGGTCCCCTAAGGAGCAGTACTTC,CASSLGAGSPKEQYF
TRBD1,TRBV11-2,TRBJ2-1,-,TGTGCCAGCAGCTTAGTGGACAGGGGTGGCAATGAGCAGTTCTTC,CASSLVDRGGNEQFF
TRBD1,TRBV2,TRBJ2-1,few,TGTGCCAGCAGTGAGGGACAGGGGGTATACAATGAGCAGTTCTTC,CASSEGQGVYNEQFF
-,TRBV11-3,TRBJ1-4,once,TGTGCCAGCAGCCTTCAACCGCGGAGGGAAAAACTGTTTTTT,CASSLQPRREKLFF
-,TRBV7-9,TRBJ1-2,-,TGTGCCAGCAGCCCACAGGGATCTGGCTACACCTTC,CASSPQGSGYTF
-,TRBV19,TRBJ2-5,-,TGTGCCAGTAGCCTTTTTTTGGTACTCCGAGAGACCCAGTACTTC,CASSLFLVLRETQYF
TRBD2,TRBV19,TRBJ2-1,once,TGTGCCAGTAGATCCGGGACTAGCGACTACAATGAGCAGTTCTTC,CASRSGTSDYNEQFF
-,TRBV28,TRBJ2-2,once,TGTGCCAGCAGTTCCCGGGACACCGGGGAGCTGTTTTTT,CASSSRDTGELFF